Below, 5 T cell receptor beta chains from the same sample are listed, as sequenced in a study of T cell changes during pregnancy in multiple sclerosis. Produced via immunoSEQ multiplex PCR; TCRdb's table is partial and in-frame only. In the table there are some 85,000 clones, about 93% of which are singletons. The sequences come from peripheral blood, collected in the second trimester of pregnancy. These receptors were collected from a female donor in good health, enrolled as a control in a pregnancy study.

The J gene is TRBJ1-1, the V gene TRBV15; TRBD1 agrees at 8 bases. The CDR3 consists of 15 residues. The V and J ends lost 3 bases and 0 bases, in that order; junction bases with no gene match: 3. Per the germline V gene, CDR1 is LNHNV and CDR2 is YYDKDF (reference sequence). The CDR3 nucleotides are TGTGCCACCAGCAGCTCGACAGGGGTGAACACTGAAGCTTTCTTT. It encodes CATSSSTGVNTEAFF.

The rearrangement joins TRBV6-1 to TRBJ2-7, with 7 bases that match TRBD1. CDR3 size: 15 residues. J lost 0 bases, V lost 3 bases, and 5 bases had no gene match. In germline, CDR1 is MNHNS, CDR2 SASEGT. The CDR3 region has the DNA TGTGCCAGCAGTGACCGTCAGGGGGACTCCTACGAGCAGTACTTC. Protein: CASSDRQGDSYEQYF.

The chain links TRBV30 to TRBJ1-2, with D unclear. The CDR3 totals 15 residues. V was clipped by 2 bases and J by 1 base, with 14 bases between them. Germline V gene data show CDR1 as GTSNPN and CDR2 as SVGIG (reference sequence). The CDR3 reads CAWSRGNRDNYGYTF. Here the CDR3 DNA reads TGTGCCTGGAGTAGAGGGAACAGAGATAACTATGGCTACACCTTC.

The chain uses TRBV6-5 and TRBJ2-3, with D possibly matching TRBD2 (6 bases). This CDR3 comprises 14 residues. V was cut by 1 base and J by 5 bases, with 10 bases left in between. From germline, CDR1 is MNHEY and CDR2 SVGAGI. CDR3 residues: CASSYYVGGDTQYF. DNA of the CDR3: TGTGCCAGCAGTTACTATGTGGGGGGAGATACGCAGTATTTT.

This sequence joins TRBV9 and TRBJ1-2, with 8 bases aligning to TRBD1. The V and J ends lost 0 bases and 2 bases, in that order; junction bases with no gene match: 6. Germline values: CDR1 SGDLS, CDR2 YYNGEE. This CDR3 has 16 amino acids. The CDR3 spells CASSVAPGGVNYGYTF. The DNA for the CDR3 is TGTGCCAGCAGCGTAGCACCAGGGGGCGTGAACTATGGCTACACCTTC. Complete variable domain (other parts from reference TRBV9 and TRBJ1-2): DSGVTQTPKHLITATGQRVTLRCSPRSGDLSVYWYQQSLDQGLQFLIQYYNGEERAKGNILERFSAQQFPDLHSELNLSSLELGDSALYFCASSVAPGGVNYGYTFGSGTRLTVV.